This TCR beta chain was recorded in a study of blood T cell repertoires in COVID-19. The table came from immunoSEQ multiplex PCR; TCRdb's copy has only in-frame clones and leaves some out. Found here are roughly 320,000 clones, under 90% of them singletons; the top ten hold about 4.1%. The germline V gene has CDR1 SGHRS and CDR2 YFSETQ. This CDR3 is built from 16 residues. V lost 0 bases to trimming and J lost 0 bases, with 12 bases between them. The sample comprised PBMCs or T cells enriched from blood (not recorded which). The rearrangement links TRBV5-1 to TRBJ2-5; the D gene is possibly TRBD2 (6 bases). The TCR comes from a man younger than 45 who had recovered from COVID-19. The DNA of the CDR3 is TGCGCCAGCAGCTTGGCCGGAGGAGGGTACCAAGAGACCCAGTACTTC. Protein: CASSLAGGGYQETQYF.